This T cell receptor beta chain was identified in a study of blood T cell repertoires in COVID-19. Study-level information: Acute-phase and convalescent COVID-19 samples originated in the United States, Italy and Spain. Sources were T cells, B-cell-depleted T cells, or PBMCs; the material itself was cDNA or gDNA.

As handled by the study authors: The authors estimated nucleated cell counts from reference gene primer amplification. Sequenced by immunoSEQ multiplex PCR; TCRdb stores in-frame clones only, minus some. The V and J calls and clone size come from that table; D and trimming were worked out from the DNA. This table holds approximately 98,000 clones, about four fifths found once. Looked up from germline, CDR1 is LGHNA and CDR2 is YSLEER. The CDR3 covers 16 residues. V was pared by 0 bases and J by 5 bases, with 7 bases of the junction left unmatched. The V and J genes are TRBV4-3 and TRBJ2-5, with 9 bases lining up with TRBD2. The sequenced sample consisted of peripheral blood. This TCR derives from a woman in her 70s with acute or convalescent COVID-19. In DNA form, the CDR3 reads TGCGCCAGCAGCCAAGAAGGCGGGGGGGCCGGGGAGACCCAGTACTTC. This sequence encodes CASSQEGGGAGETQYF.